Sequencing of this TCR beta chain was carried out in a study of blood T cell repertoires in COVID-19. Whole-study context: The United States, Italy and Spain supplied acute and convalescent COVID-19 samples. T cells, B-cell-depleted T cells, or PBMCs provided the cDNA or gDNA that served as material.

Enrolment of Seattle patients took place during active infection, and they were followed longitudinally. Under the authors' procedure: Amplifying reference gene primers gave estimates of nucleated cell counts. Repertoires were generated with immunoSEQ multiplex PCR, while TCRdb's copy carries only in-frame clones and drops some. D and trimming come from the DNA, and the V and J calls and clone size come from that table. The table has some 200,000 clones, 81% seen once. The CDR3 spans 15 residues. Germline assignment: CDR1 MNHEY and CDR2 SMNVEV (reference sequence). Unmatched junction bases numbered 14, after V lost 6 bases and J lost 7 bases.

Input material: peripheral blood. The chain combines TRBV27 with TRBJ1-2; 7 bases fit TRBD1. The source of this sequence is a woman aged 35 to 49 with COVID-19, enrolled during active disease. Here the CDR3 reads CASRGTAFPEGGYTF. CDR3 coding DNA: TGTGCCAGCAGAGGGACAGCCTTCCCGGAGGGTGGCTACACCTTC.